This TCR beta chain was retrieved from a study of T cell responses to AZD1222 COVID-19 vaccine. Study outcomes and limitations: It should be noted that donors were predominantly white British and more often female, and clonal diversity was possibly underestimated. Vaccine-related CD4 TCRs covered spike, predominating at 160-218 and 743-854. Nearly half of spike-specific TCRs reportedly target unmutated variant regions.

Sequencing used immunoSEQ multiplex PCR; TCRdb keeps in-frame clones, though not all of them. Seen here are 100,000 to 150,000 clones, roughly 91% observed once, and the top ten hold 4.4%. This clone was picked up one time. What it recognizes is unknown. Germline V gives CDR1 MDHEN, CDR2 SYDVKM. The V gene lost 3 bases and the J gene lost 3 bases, with 19 bases spanning the gap. The CDR3 is 17 amino acids. The chain joins TRBV28 to TRBJ2-3; D is unresolved. The clonotype originates from an adult in good health. The sample here was peripheral blood, taken on day 0 of MenACWY control vaccination. The CDR3 loop is CASSFPRVVDETDTQYF. The CDR3 DNA is TGTGCCAGCAGTTTCCCCCGGGTAGTGGATGAAACAGATACGCAGTATTTT.